The following is a TCR beta chain sequence with its context. Additional DNA sequences in this sample encode the identical CDR3. This entry comes from a study of blood T cell repertoires in COVID-19. Turning to the study itself: Sites in the United States, Italy and Spain provided acute and convalescent COVID-19 samples. From T cells, B-cell-depleted T cells, or PBMCs came the material, which was cDNA or gDNA.

Original data processing: Reference gene primers were amplified, and this amplification served to estimate nucleated cell counts. Assay used: immunoSEQ multiplex PCR; TCRdb lists only in-frame clones, some missing. The V and J calls and clone size are taken from that table; D and trimming were inferred from the DNA. Of 95,000 to 110,000 clones in the sample, about 80% were seen once. The germline V gene has CDR1 MNHNS and CDR2 SASEGT. J lost 7 bases, V lost 0 bases, and 3 bases had no gene match. The CDR3 runs 14 residues. Sequencing was performed on peripheral blood. This sequence originates from a woman of 80 years or more with active or convalescent COVID-19. The J gene is TRBJ1-5, the V gene TRBV6-1; 7 bases are a match to TRBD1. The chain's CDR3 is CASSEAAGGQPQHF. DNA of the CDR3: TGTGCCAGCAGTGAAGCGGCAGGGGGACAGCCCCAGCATTTT.